Reported below is one TCR beta chain. What it recognizes is unknown. The sample comes from a study of blood T cells in healthy people across ages. Study at large: With template switching, about one barcoded beta molecule was captured per two T cells.

The CDR3 length is 14 residues. V shed 2 bases and J shed 4 bases, with 12 bases lying between them. In germline, CDR1 is SNHLY, CDR2 FYNNEI. Study-wide points: Strong correlation linked observed beta diversity and percent naive T cells. Measured against age, TCR beta diversity per million T cells decreased in a roughly linear manner.

A sample-barcoded 5' primer and a J-beta primer mix were used in a second PCR of roughly 6 to 12 cycles. All samples yielded 3 million or more CDR3-containing paired-end reads. TCRdb reprocessed the 5' RACE reads via MiXCR and lists one record per CDR3 protein. The repertoire includes about 1.6 million distinct CDR3 sequences, around 35% of them detected once, and around 11% sits in the top ten. What was sequenced was blood. V is TRBV2 and J is TRBJ2-7, with D possibly being TRBD2 (6 bases). The TCR sequence derives from a woman aged 30 to 39 in good health. The CDR3 DNA reads TGTGCCAGCAGTGAATTGCGGGGATGGTACGAGCAGTACTTC. It yields the protein CASSELRGWYEQYF.